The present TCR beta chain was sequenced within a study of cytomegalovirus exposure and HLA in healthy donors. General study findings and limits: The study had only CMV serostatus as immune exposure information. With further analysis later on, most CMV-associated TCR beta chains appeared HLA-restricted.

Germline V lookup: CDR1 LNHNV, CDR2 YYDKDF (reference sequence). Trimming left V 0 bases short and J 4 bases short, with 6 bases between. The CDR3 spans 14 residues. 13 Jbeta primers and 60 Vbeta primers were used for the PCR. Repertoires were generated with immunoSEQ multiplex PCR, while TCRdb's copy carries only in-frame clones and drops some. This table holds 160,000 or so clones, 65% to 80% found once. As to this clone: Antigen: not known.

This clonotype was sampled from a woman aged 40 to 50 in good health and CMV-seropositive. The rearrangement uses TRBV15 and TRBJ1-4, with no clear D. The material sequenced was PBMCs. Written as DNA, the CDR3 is TGTGCCACCAGCAGAGACAACAGTAATGAAAAACTGTTTTTT. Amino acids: CATSRDNSNEKLFF.